The 11 T cell receptor beta chains in this list originate from one sample, sequenced in a study of radiation and T cells in renal cell carcinoma. The table came from immunoSEQ multiplex PCR; TCRdb's copy has only in-frame clones and leaves some out. The sample has roughly 61,000 clones, 65% to 80% seen once; the top ten hold roughly 6.8%. The time point denotes: blood 4 weeks post-SBRT, at nephrectomy. The treatment is: 15 Gy SBRT to primary tumor, nephrectomy 4 weeks later. The specimen was blood, collected from a patient whose treatment included radiotherapy and nephrectomy. These TCRs come from a man aged 55 to 70 with renal cell carcinoma.

The chain couples TRBV11-3 to TRBJ2-7; no firm D call. V lost 6 bases, J lost 6 bases, and 12 bases lay in between. In germline, CDR1 is SGHNT, CDR2 YENEEA. The CDR3 consists of 12 residues. In nucleotides, the CDR3 is TGTGCCAGCAGGCTTAGTAAGCTCGAGCAGTACTTC. It encodes CASRLSKLEQYF.

J is TRBJ2-3 and V is TRBV7-6; D is undetermined. This CDR3 has 13 amino acids. V lost 6 bases and J lost 4, with 11 bases in between. The germline gives CDR1 SGHVS, CDR2 FNYEAQ. CDR3 in amino acids: CASSSRSADTQYF. The DNA for the CDR3 is TGTGCCAGCAGTTCCCGCAGTGCAGATACGCAGTATTTT.

The V and J genes are TRBV29-1 and TRBJ2-2, with 8 bases that match TRBD1. Germline-derived CDR1 and CDR2 are SQVTM and ANQGSEA. The CDR3 loop spans 14 amino acids. With V trimmed by 4 bases and J by 3 bases, 4 bases remained unmatched. The DNA for the CDR3 is TGCAGCGTTGGACAGGGGCCCGACACCGGGGAGCTGTTTTTT. Its translation is CSVGQGPDTGELFF.

The V and J genes are TRBV7-2 and TRBJ1-4, with a weak D call TRBD1 (5 bases). Germline V gives CDR1 SGHTA, CDR2 FQGNSA. V dropped 2 bases and J dropped 0 bases, with 7 bases sitting between them. CDR3 length: 15 residues. This chain's CDR3 is CASSLQGATNEKLFF. DNA for the CDR3: TGTGCCAGCAGCTTACAGGGAGCAACTAATGAAAAACTGTTTTTT.

This sequence joins TRBV30 and TRBJ2-3, with 11 bases that match TRBD2. The junction had 5 bases not matched to a gene; V was cut back by 1 base and J by 2 bases. CDR3 length equals 16 residues. Germline V gene lookup returns CDR1 GTSNPN and CDR2 SVGIG (reference sequence). Written as DNA, the CDR3 is TGTGCCTGGAGTGCCGGGACTAGCGGACACACAGATACGCAGTATTTT. Translated: CAWSAGTSGHTDTQYF.

This chain connects TRBV4-3 to TRBJ1-1; 8 bases map to TRBD1. V shed 4 bases, J shed 4 bases, and the junction held 5 bases outside the gene matches. CDR1 and CDR2 (germline): LGHNA, YSLEER. The CDR3 runs to 14 residues. The CDR3 nucleotides read TGCGCCAGCAGCCGACTAGACAGGGGCACTGAAGCTTTCTTT. Translated: CASSRLDRGTEAFF.

This clone has just one count. The V and J genes are TRBV20-1 and TRBJ1-1; D unresolved. Per germline, CDR1 DFQATT and CDR2 SNEGSKA (reference sequence). V lost 3 bases, J lost 3 bases, and 2 bases lay in between. This CDR3 comprises 10 residues. CDR3 amino acids: CSASDTEAFF. CDR3 in DNA: TGCAGTGCTAGTGACACTGAAGCTTTCTTT.

This chain joins TRBV5-1 and TRBJ2-3, with 7 bases that match TRBD1. The CDR3 spans 15 residues. J gave up 0 bases and V 0 bases, and 1 base lay outside the gene matches. Per the germline V gene, CDR1 is SGHRS and CDR2 is YFSETQ. In DNA, the CDR3 is TGCGCCAGCAGCTTGGGGGGACAGAGCACAGATACGCAGTATTTT. Protein: CASSLGGQSTDTQYF.

The genes are TRBV5-1 and TRBJ2-5, with D possibly matching TRBD1 (6 bases). The ends were cut back, 1 base at V and 1 base at J, with 8 bases in the middle. The germline CDR1 and CDR2 sequences are SGHRS and YFSETQ. The CDR3 is 14 residues long. CDR3: CASSLTGSQETQYF. The DNA for the CDR3 is TGCGCCAGCAGCTTGACAGGGAGCCAAGAGACCCAGTACTTC.

J is TRBJ2-1 and V is TRBV9, with D unclear. Germline lookup yields CDR1 SGDLS and CDR2 YYNGEE. V dropped 2 bases and J dropped 8 bases, with 5 bases sitting between them. The CDR3 contains 11 residues. CDR3 coding DNA: TGTGCCAGCAGCGTCGGGTATGAGCAGTTCTTC. Its protein product is CASSVGYEQFF.

The gene calls are TRBV30 and TRBJ1-5; 11 positions agree with TRBD1. V was clipped by 6 bases and J by 4 bases; unmatched bases: 8. Germline-derived CDR1 and CDR2 are GTSNPN and SVGIG (reference sequence). The length of the CDR3 is 15 residues. As DNA, the CDR3 is TGTGCCTGCGGACAGGGGGCGTTGTGGAATCAGCCCCAGCATTTT. It translates to CACGQGALWNQPQHF.